What follows is one TCR beta chain and its context. The antigen is undetermined. This entry belongs to a study of shared clonotypes between healthy human individuals. The input for sorted-subset replicate PCRs was roughly 180 ng DNA, 25,000 to 35,000 T cell genomes. The table came from immunoSEQ multiplex PCR; TCRdb's copy has only in-frame clones and leaves some out. The data show 2 million to 3 million clones, with roughly 93% seen just once and more than 0.35% held by the top ten. This CDR3 spans 18 amino acids. CDR1 MDHEN and CDR2 SYDVKM come from the germline V gene. V shed 4 bases and J shed 0 bases, with 19 bases lying between them. Overall study results and limits: Naive subsets generally exceeded memory subsets in estimated richness.

The genes are TRBV28 and TRBJ1-5; D is undetermined. The specimen sequenced was naive CD4+ T cells from PBMCs. Regarding subset: CD45RA+ positively selected. This clonotype was sampled from a man aged 18 to 35 in good health. Some clones in this sample may be carry-over from other donors' samples. The CDR3 here is CASSSPGESRSSNQPQHF. The CDR3 coding sequence is TGTGCCAGCAGTTCTCCTGGAGAGTCTAGGAGTAGCAATCAGCCCCAGCATTTT.